Listed here are 22 T cell receptor beta chains from one sample, sequenced in a study of T cell repertoires in cytomegalovirus infection. TCRdb used MiXCR to reprocess the reads, holding one entry per CDR3 protein. The sample gives a few hundred thousand distinct CDR3 sequences, around 9.5% of which show up once; 3.5% to 4.5% is in the top ten. The sequencing input was PBMCs. The source is a human donor in good health (CMV status not recorded). Some clones in this sample may be carry-over from other donors' samples.

This clonotype was observed at least ten times. This chain connects TRBV7-2 to TRBJ1-4; D might be TRBD1 (6 bases). Germline values: CDR1 SGHTA, CDR2 FQGNSA. Deletions cut 4 bases from V and 4 bases from J, with 10 bases between. The CDR3 runs to 14 residues. The CDR3 coding sequence is TGTGCCAGCAGCTCCGGACAGCTTAATGAAAAACTGTTTTTT. Its protein product is CASSSGQLNEKLFF.

This clonotype was observed at least ten times. The V gene is TRBV7-3, the J gene TRBJ2-1, with D possibly matching TRBD1 (6 bases). From germline, CDR1 is SGHTA and CDR2 FQGTGA. Trimming shortened V by 5 bases and J by 4 bases, and 9 bases separated the two germline ends. The CDR3 consists of 13 residues. CDR3 loop: CASSTQGYNEQFF. CDR3 DNA sequence: TGTGCCAGCAGCACCCAGGGGTACAATGAGCAGTTCTTC. The variable domain in full, with the rest retrieved from reference TRBV7-3 and TRBJ2-1, is GAGVSQTPSNKVTEKGKYVELRCDPISGHTALYWYRQSLGQGPEFLIYFQGTGAADDSGLPNDRFFAVRPEGSVSTLKIQRTERGDSAVYLCASSTQGYNEQFFGPGTRLTVL.

The chain recombines TRBV12-3 or TRBV12-4 with TRBJ1-2; D gene unclear. The CDR3 spans 11 residues. V was clipped by 10 bases and J by 5 bases, with 11 bases between them. CDR3 DNA sequence: TGTGCCACCCAAAGGTGGTATGGCTACACCTTC. Translated, it gives CATQRWYGYTF.

This clonotype was seen more than once but under ten times. The chain couples TRBV6-2 or TRBV6-3 to TRBJ2-7, with D possibly TRBD1 on 6 matching bases. Germline CDR1 is MNHEY and CDR2 is SVGEGT. Trimming took off 7 bases at V and 6 bases at J, with 13 bases between the two ends. The CDR3 is made up of 12 amino acids. The CDR3 DNA reads TGTGCCAGCACCAAGAGAGGGGGCGAGCAGTACTTC. Its translation: CASTKRGGEQYF.

V and J are TRBV11-3 and TRBJ2-3; D may be TRBD1 or TRBD2 (6 bases each). Trimming took 5 bases from V and 6 from J, leaving 15 bases between them. Germline CDR1 is SGHNT and CDR2 is YENEEA. This CDR3 spans 14 amino acids. CDR3 sequence: CASSRGHSGDTQYF. The DNA of the CDR3 is TGTGCCAGCAGCCGGGGGCATTCAGGTGATACGCAGTATTTT.

V and J are TRBV20-1 and TRBJ2-7; a possible D gene is TRBD1 (6 bases). The CDR3 length is 12 residues. The germline CDR1 and CDR2 sequences are DFQATT and SNEGSKA (reference sequence). Here the CDR3 reads CTASQGGYEQYF. Written as DNA, the CDR3 is TGCACTGCGAGTCAAGGGGGCTACGAGCAGTACTTC.

This clonotype was observed a few times. The chain links TRBV2 to TRBJ2-7; no clear D gene. CDR1 and CDR2 (germline): SNHLY, FYNNEI. Trimming shortened V by 8 bases and J by 3 bases, and 11 bases separated the two germline ends. The CDR3 is made up of 12 amino acids. CDR3 in amino acids: CASRTPGYEQYF. In DNA, the CDR3 is TGTGCCAGCCGAACCCCGGGCTACGAGCAGTACTTC.

The rearrangement links TRBV5-1 to TRBJ2-1; 7 bases map to TRBD2. This CDR3 is 14 amino acids long. Germline values: CDR1 SGHRS, CDR2 YFSETQ. CDR3 sequence reads: CASRGEGLYNEQFF. The CDR3 DNA reads as TGCGCGAGCCGCGGGGAGGGACTCTACAATGAGCAGTTCTTC.

This clonotype was seen repeatedly, ten times or more. This sequence joins TRBV7-2 and TRBJ2-7, with D possibly called TRBD1 or TRBD2 (5 bases each). Trimming left V 1 base short and J 5 bases short, with 15 bases between. The CDR3 is 15 residues long. CDR1 and CDR2 (germline): SGHTA, FQGNSA. The CDR3 coding sequence is TGTGCCAGCAGCTTAGAATCGTGGGGGATAAACGAGCAGTACTTC. Encoded protein: CASSLESWGINEQYF.

The chain couples TRBV7-4 to TRBJ1-5, with 8 nucleotides matching TRBD1. CDR3 length: 15 amino acids. J gave up 4 bases and V 5 bases, and 7 bases lay outside the gene matches. The germline CDR1 and CDR2 sequences are SGHVT and SQSDAQ. CDR3 bases: TGTGCCAGCAGCCCCCCCGGGACAGGTAATCAGCCCCAGCATTTT. It encodes CASSPPGTGNQPQHF.

The sample holds a few counts of this clonotype. The V and J genes are TRBV6-5 and TRBJ2-7, with TRBD1 matching 11 bases. Losses at the gene ends were 5 bases for V and 2 bases for J; bases not matched to a gene: 11. This CDR3 contains 17 residues. CDR1 MNHEY and CDR2 SVGAGI come from the germline V gene. The DNA for the CDR3 is TGTGCCAGCAGTAGGACAGGGGGCGCGCCGTGGGCCTACGAGCAGTACTTC. Translation: CASSRTGGAPWAYEQYF.

This clonotype occurred many times. The chain couples TRBV7-2 to TRBJ2-3; D remains ambiguous. V was cut by 5 bases and J by 2 bases, with 5 bases left in between. Germline loops: CDR1 SGHTA, CDR2 FQGNSA. This CDR3 is built from 12 residues. The CDR3 loop is CASSPNTDTQYF. The CDR3 DNA reads as TGTGCCAGCAGCCCTAACACAGATACGCAGTATTTT.

This clonotype has a handful of counts. This chain links TRBV7-3 with TRBJ2-3, with D perhaps matching TRBD1 (6 bases). Germline values: CDR1 SGHTA, CDR2 FQGTGA. The CDR3 runs 16 residues. The germline V and J ends were trimmed by 4 bases and 4 bases, with 18 bases remaining between them. In DNA form, the CDR3 reads TGTGCCAGCAGCTCGTCAAGCGGCGCAGGGGCAGATACGCAGTATTTT. Translating it yields CASSSSSGAGADTQYF.

The chain uses TRBV20-1 and TRBJ2-5, with 16 bases that match TRBD2. CDR1 and CDR2 from the germline V gene are DFQATT and SNEGSKA (reference sequence). CDR3 length equals 18 residues. V gave up 3 bases and J gave up 4 bases; unmatched junction bases: 11. The CDR3 spells CSARDYGTSGGEVETQYF. In nucleotides, the CDR3 is TGCAGTGCTAGGGACTACGGGACTAGCGGGGGGGAGGTAGAGACCCAGTACTTC.

The genes are TRBV7-9 and TRBJ2-1, with 9 bases aligning to TRBD2. This CDR3 region has 16 residues. Trimming took 0 bases from V and 4 from J; bases not matched to a gene: 4. The germline V gene encodes CDR1 SEHNR and CDR2 FQNEAQ (reference sequence). CDR3 residues: CASSLAGTSLYNEQFF. In nucleotides, the CDR3 is TGTGCCAGCAGCTTAGCCGGGACTAGCCTATACAATGAGCAGTTCTTC.

There are a few counts of this clonotype. V usage is TRBV7-6 and J usage is TRBJ2-5; 7 bases line up with TRBD1. Germline V gives CDR1 SGHVS, CDR2 FNYEAQ. Losses at the gene ends were 4 bases for V and 5 bases for J; bases not matched to a gene: 10. The CDR3 sequence is 15 residues long. The CDR3 nucleotides are TGTGCCAGCAGCTCCCTAGCAAAGGGGGCGGAGACCCAGTACTTC. Its protein is CASSSLAKGAETQYF.

This clonotype was found many times. The V gene is TRBV7-2, the J gene TRBJ2-7; 10 nucleotides match TRBD1. Losses at the gene ends were 6 bases for V and 3 bases for J; bases not matched to a gene: 11. Germline CDR1 SGHTA, CDR2 FQGNSA. The length of the CDR3 is 16 residues. In nucleotides, the CDR3 is TGTGCCAGCAGGAAATTCCGGGACAGGGGATTCTACGAGCAGTACTTC. It codes for CASRKFRDRGFYEQYF. The full variable domain, its missing parts supplied by reference TRBV7-2 and TRBJ2-7, is GAGVSQSPSNKVTEKGKDVELRCDPISGHTALYWYRQSLGQGLEFLIYFQGNSAPDKSGLPSDRFSAERTGGSVSTLTIQRTQQEDSAVYLCASRKFRDRGFYEQYFGPGTRLTVT.

This chain connects TRBV6-5 to TRBJ1-1; 8 nucleotides agree with TRBD1. The CDR3 is 14 residues long. Germline-derived CDR1 and CDR2 are MNHEY and SVGAGI. The ends lost 6 bases at V and 10 bases at J; junction bases unmatched: 13. CDR3 DNA: TGTGCCAGCAGACCCTCAGGGACAGGTGGTACAGCTTTCTTT. This sequence encodes CASRPSGTGGTAFF.

This clonotype was seen a few times. V usage is TRBV6-2 or TRBV6-3 and J usage is TRBJ1-1, with D unclear. The length of the CDR3 is 15 residues. From germline, CDR1 is MNHEY and CDR2 SVGEGT. The V end was cut by 7 bases, the J end by 2 bases, with 17 bases between. The CDR3 sequence: CASIPRGPLNTEAFF. CDR3 sequence (DNA): TGTGCCAGCATTCCCCGAGGCCCCCTAAACACTGAAGCTTTCTTT.

The table lists this clonotype with many counts. The chain employs TRBV7-2 and TRBJ2-5; D perhaps matches TRBD2 (6 bases). Germline values: CDR1 SGHTA, CDR2 FQGNSA. The CDR3 is 14 residues long. The V gene lost 8 bases and the J gene lost 1 base, with 14 bases spanning the gap. This CDR3 reads CASRLLGGQETQYF. The DNA for the CDR3 is TGTGCCAGCCGCCTGCTGGGGGGCCAAGAGACCCAGTACTTC.

This clonotype occurred a few times. The chain uses TRBV13 and TRBJ2-5; maybe TRBD1 (6 bases). The CDR3 sequence is 14 residues long. The germline V gene has CDR1 PRHDT and CDR2 FYEKMQ (reference sequence). Trimming stripped 3 bases from V and 4 bases from J, with 12 bases between. As DNA, the CDR3 is TGTGCCAGCAGCTTTAAACAGGGCGGAGAGACCCAGTACTTC. Its translation: CASSFKQGGETQYF.

This clonotype was seen at least ten times. The chain uses TRBV25-1 and TRBJ1-4, with D hard to call. V lost 4 bases and J lost 0, with 9 bases in between. The CDR3 sequence is 15 residues long. Germline CDR1 and CDR2: MGHDK and SYGVNS. The DNA for the CDR3 is TGTGCCAGCAGTGGCGCTGTTGCAACTAATGAAAAACTGTTTTTT. Its protein is CASSGAVATNEKLFF.